Listed here are 27 T cell receptor beta chains from one sample, sequenced in a study of blood T cell repertoires in COVID-19. Clones were read by immunoSEQ multiplex PCR, and TCRdb kept only the in-frame ones, dropping some. The sample holds some 420,000 clones, around 87% seen once. The material sequenced was PBMCs or T cells enriched from blood (not recorded which). All receptors derive from a man aged 25-40 years who had recovered from COVID-19.

This chain links TRBV10-1 with TRBJ1-2, with D maybe TRBD1 (5 bases). The germline V gene encodes CDR1 WNHNN and CDR2 SYGVQD (reference sequence). CDR3 length: 13 residues. V lost 4 bases and J lost 8, with 14 bases in between. The CDR3 loop reads CASSGRKGYGYTF. The CDR3 DNA reads as TGCGCCAGCAGTGGACGTAAGGGGTACGGCTACACCTTC.

This clone was picked up one time. J is TRBJ2-7 and V is TRBV28, with D perhaps matching TRBD2 (7 bases). Germline lookup yields CDR1 MDHEN and CDR2 SYDVKM. V shed 6 bases and J shed 2 bases, with 11 bases lying between them. This CDR3 region has 13 residues. As DNA, the CDR3 is TGTGCCAGCAGCGAGGGGGGGACCTACGAGCAGTACTTC. This translates into CASSEGGTYEQYF.

This clone appeared once. The chain has TRBV7-9 and TRBJ2-7, with 7 bases aligning to TRBD1. V lost 1 base and J lost 4; bases outside the gene matches: 10. The CDR3 runs to 16 residues. Germline CDR1 and CDR2: SEHNR and FQNEAQ (reference sequence). The CDR3 loop reads CASSLGWAGGFYEQYF. The CDR3 nucleotides read TGTGCCAGCAGCTTAGGCTGGGCAGGGGGTTTTTACGAGCAGTACTTC.

J is TRBJ2-7 and V is TRBV5-6, with D possibly TRBD2 on 6 matching bases. V was pared by 0 bases and J by 1 base, with 8 bases between. Germline-derived CDR1 and CDR2 are SGHDT and YYEEEE. The CDR3 runs 14 residues. CDR3 region: CASSLAGTSYEQYF. The CDR3 bases are TGTGCCAGCAGCTTGGCCGGGACTTCCTACGAGCAGTACTTC. Using reference TRBV5-6 and TRBJ2-7 for the parts outside the CDR3, the full variable domain is DAGVTQSPTHLIKTRGQQVTLRCSPKSGHDTVSWYQQALGQGPQFIFQYYEEEERQRGNFPDRFSGHQFPNYSSELNVNALLLGDSALYLCASSLAGTSYEQYFGPGTRLTVT.

The rearrangement joins TRBV27 to TRBJ1-2; 8 bases are a match to TRBD1. CDR1 MNHEY and CDR2 SMNVEV come from the germline V gene (reference sequence). This CDR3 is built from 16 residues. V dropped 6 bases and J dropped 0; count of bases not matched to a gene: 9. The CDR3 DNA is TGTGCCAGCAGGGCCCGGGACAGGATCTCTAACTATGGCTACACCTTC. Translation: CASRARDRISNYGYTF.

The rearrangement joins TRBV7-8 to TRBJ2-1, with 7 positions matching TRBD1. CDR1 is SGHVS and CDR2 is FQNEAQ in the germline V gene. J was trimmed by 6 bases and V by 5 bases; bases with no gene match: 10. The CDR3 loop spans 15 amino acids. The CDR3 sequence is CASSDNRGIFNEQFF. CDR3 coding DNA: TGTGCCAGCAGCGATAACAGGGGAATTTTCAATGAGCAGTTCTTC.

V usage is TRBV30 and J usage is TRBJ2-7; tentative D call: TRBD2 (5 bases). Germline V gene data show CDR1 as GTSNPN and CDR2 as SVGIG (reference sequence). This CDR3 contains 12 residues. Trimming cost V 0 bases and J 12 bases, with 15 bases left between them. CDR3: CAWSVLGGRLYF. The CDR3 DNA follows: TGTGCCTGGAGTGTACTTGGAGGTCGCCTGTACTTC. Full variable domain (rest looked up from reference TRBV30 and TRBJ2-7): SQTIHQWPATLVQPVGSPLSLECTVEGTSNPNLYWYRQAAGRGLQLLFYSVGIGQISSEVPQNLSASRPQDRQFILSSKKLLLSDSGFYLCAWSVLGGRLYFGPGTRLTVT.

CDR3 nucleotide sequence: TGTGCCAGCAGCCCCCGAGGGTCTGGAAACACCATATATTTT. Its translation is CASSPRGSGNTIYF. V usage is TRBV3-1 (or the pseudogene TRBV3-2) and J usage is TRBJ1-3; D is uncertain. Germline CDR1 and CDR2: LGHDT and YNNKEL (reference sequence). With 4 bases removed from V and 1 base from J, the gap between germline ends came to 8 bases. This CDR3 comprises 14 residues.

The genes are TRBV14 and TRBJ1-3; no clear D gene. Germline values: CDR1 SGHDN, CDR2 FVKESK. This CDR3 contains 11 residues. V dropped 2 bases and J dropped 10 bases, with 6 bases sitting between them. The DNA of the CDR3 is TGTGCCAGCAGCCAATCGGTGACCATATATTTT. Protein sequence: CASSQSVTIYF.

The J gene is TRBJ2-1, the V gene TRBV12-5; 8 bases match TRBD2. The germline CDR1 and CDR2 sequences are LGHNT and FRNRAP. V lost 5 bases, J lost 9 bases, and 12 bases stayed unmatched. The CDR3 spans 15 residues. The CDR3, as DNA: TGTGCTAGTGGTGGCGGGCCGGGAGGGCCTGTTGAGCAGTTCTTC. It specifies CASGGGPGGPVEQFF.

V is TRBV19 and J is TRBJ2-3; D call uncertain. CDR3 length equals 14 residues. The V gene's germline CDR1 is LNHDA and CDR2 SQIVND (reference sequence). The ends were cut back, 1 base at V and 1 base at J, with 6 bases in the middle. The CDR3 coding sequence is TGTGCCAGTAGTATAGCTCCCGGCACAGATACGCAGTATTTT. Translation: CASSIAPGTDTQYF.

The CDR3 protein is CASSPVWATLDQETQYF. CDR3 sequence (DNA): TGTGCCAGCAGCCCTGTTTGGGCTACTTTAGACCAAGAGACCCAGTACTTC. The J gene is TRBJ2-5, the V gene TRBV9; D is unresolved. Trimming removed 4 bases from V and 0 bases from J, with 19 bases in between. CDR1 SGDLS and CDR2 YYNGEE come from the germline V gene. The CDR3 runs to 17 residues.

The chain combines TRBV11-3 with TRBJ2-7, with D maybe TRBD1 (6 bases). Germline CDR1 SGHNT, CDR2 YENEEA. CDR3 length: 14 amino acids. The V end was cut by 3 bases, the J end by 4 bases, with 13 bases between. In nucleotides, the CDR3 is TGTGCCAGCAGCTTGGGCGGCAGGGGATACGAGCAGTACTTC. Protein sequence: CASSLGGRGYEQYF.

The gene calls are TRBV6-1 and TRBJ1-2, with 7 nucleotides matching TRBD1. This CDR3 spans 14 amino acids. J gave up 5 bases and V 1 base, and 4 bases lay outside the gene matches. Looked up from germline, CDR1 is MNHNS and CDR2 is SASEGT. This CDR3 reads CASSEGPGGYGYTF. DNA of the CDR3: TGTGCCAGCAGTGAAGGGCCAGGGGGATATGGCTACACCTTC.

The V and J genes are TRBV5-1 and TRBJ2-5; D is possibly TRBD1 (6 bases). Germline lookup yields CDR1 SGHRS and CDR2 YFSETQ. The CDR3 loop spans 14 amino acids. V was pared by 7 bases and J by 3 bases, with 16 bases between. The CDR3 sequence is CASASGHSKETQYF. CDR3 DNA: TGCGCCAGCGCGTCGGGACACAGCAAAGAGACCCAGTACTTC.

The rearrangement uses TRBV27 and TRBJ2-1; a possible D gene is TRBD1 (6 bases). V was trimmed by 5 bases and J by 12 bases, leaving 14 bases between them. From germline, CDR1 is MNHEY and CDR2 SMNVEV (reference sequence). The CDR3 loop spans 12 amino acids. The CDR3: CASSILQGLQFF. The CDR3 DNA is TGTGCCAGCAGTATCCTACAGGGTTTGCAGTTCTTC.

This chain connects TRBV30 to TRBJ1-3; D not certain. This CDR3 comprises 13 residues. Per germline, CDR1 GTSNPN and CDR2 SVGIG (reference sequence). V was cut by 2 bases and J by 7 bases, with 12 bases left in between. CDR3 sequence (DNA): TGTGCCTGGAGTTCGACGGGAATCAACACCATATATTTT. Protein sequence: CAWSSTGINTIYF.

This chain joins TRBV6-5 and TRBJ1-2; 9 nucleotides line up with TRBD1. Germline V gene lookup returns CDR1 MNHEY and CDR2 SVGAGI. The ends lost 4 bases at V and 2 bases at J; junction bases unmatched: 2. This CDR3 is 14 amino acids long. Here the CDR3 reads CASSSGTGNYGYTF. The DNA of the CDR3 is TGTGCCAGCAGTTCCGGGACAGGGAACTATGGCTACACCTTC.

The chain links TRBV10-2 to TRBJ2-2, with D possibly TRBD2 on 5 matching bases. The CDR3 runs to 13 residues. Trimming left V 2 bases short and J 6 bases short, with 7 bases between. Germline loops: CDR1 WSHSY, CDR2 SAAADI. This chain's CDR3 is CASSEELAGELFF. The CDR3 DNA reads TGCGCCAGCAGTGAGGAACTAGCCGGGGAGCTGTTTTTT.

The chain combines TRBV28 with TRBJ2-3, with 7 positions matching TRBD2. Per germline, CDR1 MDHEN and CDR2 SYDVKM. The CDR3 contains 15 residues. The ends lost 3 bases at V and 4 bases at J; junction bases unmatched: 7. CDR3 bases: TGTGCCAGCAGTTTCCGACTAGCCGGGGCAGATACGCAGTATTTT. The encoded protein is CASSFRLAGADTQYF. The full variable domain, rest sourced from reference TRBV28 and TRBJ2-3, is DVKVTQSSRYLVKRTGEKVFLECVQDMDHENMFWYRQDPGLGLRLIYFSYDVKMKEKGDIPEGYSVSREKKERFSLILESASTNQTSMYLCASSFRLAGADTQYFGPGTRLTVL.

The CDR3 here is CASKGDWGGRGQPQHF. CDR3 nucleotide sequence: TGTGCCAGCAAGGGGGACTGGGGAGGGCGAGGACAGCCCCAGCATTTT. This chain links TRBV2 with TRBJ1-5, with D perhaps TRBD1 (6 bases). CDR1 and CDR2 from the germline V gene are SNHLY and FYNNEI. CDR3 length: 16 amino acids. Trimming left V 7 bases short and J 7 bases short, with 23 bases between.

The chain carries TRBV11-3 and TRBJ2-3; the D gene is possibly TRBD1 (5 bases). The CDR3 length is 16 residues. Germline V gives CDR1 SGHNT, CDR2 YENEEA. Trimming removed 1 base from V and 3 bases from J, with 14 bases in between. CDR3 nucleotide sequence: TGTGCCAGCAGCTTAGGTCCCCAGGGTGGAACAGATACGCAGTATTTT. It translates to CASSLGPQGGTDTQYF.

The V call is TRBV9, the J call TRBJ1-1; TRBD1 matches at 8 bases. CDR3 length: 14 amino acids. V shed 0 bases, J shed 4 bases, and the junction held 2 bases outside the gene matches. Looked up from germline, CDR1 is SGDLS and CDR2 is YYNGEE. This chain's CDR3 is CASSVGQGTTEAFF. Written as DNA, the CDR3 is TGTGCCAGCAGCGTAGGACAGGGGACCACTGAAGCTTTCTTT.

This chain connects TRBV19 to TRBJ1-2; 9 nucleotides agree with TRBD1. CDR3 size: 15 residues. J lost 6 bases, V lost 6 bases, and 11 bases had no gene match. CDR1 is LNHDA and CDR2 is SQIVND in the germline V gene (reference sequence). CDR3 sequence: CASSPGQGVRNGYTF. The CDR3, as DNA: TGTGCCAGTAGCCCGGGACAGGGTGTTCGGAATGGCTACACCTTC.

The V and J genes are TRBV11-2 and TRBJ2-3, with D possibly being TRBD2 (6 bases). Germline V gene sequence: CDR1 SGHAT, CDR2 FQNNGV. The CDR3 extends over 16 amino acids. Trimming took off 0 bases at V and 3 bases at J, with 13 bases between the two ends. The CDR3 here is CASSLEWSSVTDTQYF. In DNA, the CDR3 is TGTGCCAGCAGCTTAGAATGGTCTAGCGTTACAGATACGCAGTATTTT.

The J gene is TRBJ2-1, the V gene TRBV6-5; no reliable D call. The CDR3 length is 14 residues. Germline V gives CDR1 MNHEY, CDR2 SVGAGI. V was clipped by 7 bases and J by 0 bases, with 10 bases between them. As DNA, the CDR3 is TGTGCCAGCAATGGCGGAATCTCCTACAATGAGCAGTTCTTC. Its protein is CASNGGISYNEQFF.

The chain couples TRBV19 to TRBJ2-1; TRBD2 is a possible D gene (7 bases). The CDR3 contains 16 residues. Germline V CDR1 and CDR2: LNHDA, SQIVND (reference sequence). V lost 3 bases and J lost 2, with 14 bases in between. The CDR3 sequence is CASSIRGGGAYNEQFF. CDR3 coding DNA: TGTGCCAGTAGTATTAGGGGCGGGGGCGCCTACAATGAGCAGTTCTTC.